The 23 T cell receptor beta chains below all came from one sample that was sequenced in a study of blood T cell repertoires in COVID-19. Here immunoSEQ multiplex PCR was the method, and the copy in TCRdb shows in-frame clones only, minus some. The repertoire consists of 200,000 to 250,000 clones, with 80% to 90% occurring once and the leading ten covering under 4%. The sequenced sample was PBMCs or T cells enriched from blood (not recorded which). The source of these receptors is a woman aged 18-29 years in a cohort exposed to, infected with or recovered from COVID-19 (not recorded which).

This rearrangement joins TRBV11-3 to TRBJ2-5, with 8 bases fitting TRBD2. Germline V gives CDR1 SGHNT, CDR2 YENEEA. With V trimmed by 1 base and J by 0 bases, 7 bases remained unmatched. There are 17 residues in the CDR3. CDR3 in amino acids: CASSLGGGLGDQETQYF. In nucleotides, the CDR3 is TGTGCCAGCAGCTTAGGGGGGGGACTAGGGGACCAAGAGACCCAGTACTTC.

This clone has just one count. The gene calls are TRBV6-5 and TRBJ2-5; D might be TRBD1 (6 bases). V gave up 2 bases and J gave up 5 bases, with 9 bases separating them. The CDR3 is 13 residues long. Germline CDR1 MNHEY, CDR2 SVGAGI. CDR3 DNA sequence: TGTGCCAGCAGTTACAGGGGGTTGGAGACCCAGTACTTC. Translating gives CASSYRGLETQYF.

In its sample, this clone was seen a few times. This rearrangement joins TRBV6-5 to TRBJ2-7; 7 bases map to TRBD2. From germline, CDR1 is MNHEY and CDR2 SVGAGI. CDR3 length: 15 amino acids. The J segment lost 3 bases and the V segment lost 2 bases, leaving 7 bases of the junction unmatched. The CDR3 DNA reads TGTGCCAGCAGTTACGGGCGGGGGTTCGGCTACGAGCAGTACTTC. Translating it yields CASSYGRGFGYEQYF.

This chain connects TRBV11-2 to TRBJ1-1; D is unclear. With 2 bases removed from V and 0 bases from J, the gap between germline ends came to 7 bases. Germline assignment: CDR1 SGHAT and CDR2 FQNNGV. CDR3 length: 14 residues. The CDR3 DNA follows: TGTGCCAGCAGCTTATCGATAGTGAACACTGAAGCTTTCTTT. As protein: CASSLSIVNTEAFF. The variable domain in full, completed from reference TRBV11-2 and TRBJ1-1, reads EAGVAQSPRYKIIEKRQSVAFWCNPISGHATLYWYQQILGQGPKLLIQFQNNGVVDDSQLPKDRFSAERLKGVDSTLKIQPAKLEDSAVYLCASSLSIVNTEAFFGQGTRLTVV.

The chain links TRBV15 to TRBJ2-1; 9 nucleotides line up with TRBD2. The CDR3 is made up of 14 amino acids. Germline V CDR1 and CDR2: LNHNV, YYDKDF (reference sequence). V shed 8 bases, J shed 3 bases, and the junction held 5 bases outside the gene matches. The CDR3 sequence: CATAGGRRYNEQFF. DNA of the CDR3: TGTGCCACCGCGGGGGGGCGGCGCTACAATGAGCAGTTCTTC. Complete variable domain (other parts from reference TRBV15 and TRBJ2-1): DAMVIQNPRYQVTQFGKPVTLSCSQTLNHNVMYWYQQKSSQAPKLLFHYYDKDFNNEADTPDNFQSRRPNTSFCFLDIRSPGLGDTAMYLCATAGGRRYNEQFFGPGTRLTVL.

The rearrangement uses TRBV10-3 and TRBJ2-7; 7 nucleotides align to TRBD1. CDR3 size: 15 residues. CDR1 and CDR2 from the germline V gene are ENHRY and SYGVKD. J lost 5 bases, V lost 6 bases, and 13 bases had no gene match. The CDR3 here is CAIRKGQVLNDEQYF. DNA of the CDR3: TGTGCCATCAGAAAAGGACAGGTCCTCAACGACGAGCAGTACTTC.

This clone was counted a single time. The chain carries TRBV19 and TRBJ2-3; D remains unclear. Trimming took off 6 bases at V and 0 bases at J, with 7 bases between the two ends. The CDR3 spans 13 residues. Looked up from germline, CDR1 is LNHDA and CDR2 is SQIVND (reference sequence). CDR3 residues: CASRRASTDTQYF. CDR3 DNA sequence: TGTGCCAGTAGGAGAGCTAGCACAGATACGCAGTATTTT.

This clone has more than one count but fewer than ten. The chain combines TRBV24-1 with TRBJ1-1; possibly TRBD1 for D (5 bases). Germline values: CDR1 KGHDR, CDR2 SFDVKD. The CDR3 spans 18 residues. With 4 bases removed from V and 4 bases from J, the gap between germline ends came to 24 bases. In nucleotides, the CDR3 is TGTGCCACCAGTGACCTCGGCGGGACCGACTTTGTACTCACTGAAGCTTTCTTT. Protein: CATSDLGGTDFVLTEAFF.

The chain carries TRBV27 and TRBJ1-5; 7 bases are shared with TRBD1. CDR3 size: 16 residues. The germline gives CDR1 MNHEY, CDR2 SMNVEV (reference sequence). V dropped 0 bases and J dropped 2; count of bases not matched to a gene: 4. The CDR3 DNA reads TGTGCCAGCAGTTTATCAGTAACAGGGGGCAATCAGCCCCAGCATTTT. Its protein is CASSLSVTGGNQPQHF.

The chain has TRBV7-9 and TRBJ2-1; D remains ambiguous. The germline V gene encodes CDR1 SEHNR and CDR2 FQNEAQ (reference sequence). V gave up 3 bases and J gave up 5 bases, with 5 bases separating them. This CDR3 has 12 amino acids. CDR3: CASSLTNNEQFF. The CDR3 DNA reads as TGTGCCAGCAGCTTGACAAACAATGAGCAGTTCTTC. The complete variable domain, with remaining parts taken from reference TRBV7-9 and TRBJ2-1, reads DTGVSQNPRHKITKRGQNVTFRCDPISEHNRLYWYRQTLGQGPEFLTYFQNEAQLEKSRLLSDRFSAERPKGSFSTLEIQRTEQGDSAMYLCASSLTNNEQFFGPGTRLTVL.

The chain couples TRBV24-1 to TRBJ2-7, with D perhaps matching TRBD2 (6 bases). Per the germline V gene, CDR1 is KGHDR and CDR2 is SFDVKD. V lost 5 bases, J lost 3 bases, and 10 bases lay in between. This CDR3 is built from 13 residues. The DNA for the CDR3 is TGTGCCACCAGTGGAGGGACTTACTACGAGCAGTACTTC. Protein sequence: CATSGGTYYEQYF.

The chain joins TRBV29-1 to TRBJ1-4; a possible D gene is TRBD1 (6 bases). V was cut by 6 bases and J by 3 bases, with 14 bases left in between. The CDR3 runs to 14 residues. Germline CDR1 and CDR2: SQVTM and ANQGSEA. The CDR3 reads CSVTRGSANEKLFF. In DNA form, the CDR3 reads TGCAGCGTGACCAGGGGATCGGCTAATGAAAAACTGTTTTTT.

In its sample, this clone was seen once. The rearrangement links TRBV5-1 to TRBJ2-4; maybe TRBD1 (5 bases). The germline V and J ends were trimmed by 0 bases and 1 base, with 14 bases remaining between them. Germline loops: CDR1 SGHRS, CDR2 YFSETQ. The CDR3 is 17 amino acids. CDR3 sequence (DNA): TGCGCCAGCAGCTTGGCCGTGGGGCTTACGGCCAAAAACATTCAGTACTTC. The encoded protein is CASSLAVGLTAKNIQYF.

This chain uses TRBV10-1 with TRBJ1-1; 12 nucleotides line up with TRBD1. The CDR3 spans 15 residues. The germline gives CDR1 WNHNN, CDR2 SYGVQD (reference sequence). Trimming removed 6 bases from V and 2 bases from J; junction bases left unmatched: 4. CDR3 amino acids: CASSPGQGANTEAFF. In DNA, the CDR3 is TGCGCCAGCAGCCCGGGACAGGGGGCTAACACTGAAGCTTTCTTT.

The chain is built from TRBV27 and TRBJ2-1; the D gene is possibly TRBD2 (6 bases). V lost 6 bases and J 6 bases, leaving 15 bases between the germline ends. Germline V gene data show CDR1 as MNHEY and CDR2 as SMNVEV (reference sequence). The CDR3 has 14 residues. CDR3 coding DNA: TGTGCCAGCAGGGAGGGACTTGCTCTCAATGAGCAGTTCTTC. It codes for CASREGLALNEQFF.

CDR3 sequence (DNA): TGTGCCAGCAGCGACCGGGACACCCAAGAGACCCAGTACTTC. This encodes CASSDRDTQETQYF. V gene TRBV11-1 combines with J gene TRBJ2-5; tentative D call: TRBD1 (6 bases). The CDR3 runs 14 residues. The V end lost 5 bases, the J end lost 1 base, and 11 bases lay between the germline ends. Per germline, CDR1 SGHAT and CDR2 FQDESV (reference sequence).

DNA of the CDR3: TGTGCCAGCAGCCAAAGCCCGGGACAGGGGACAGATACGCAGTATTTT. It specifies CASSQSPGQGTDTQYF. The V gene is TRBV3-1 (or the pseudogene TRBV3-2), the J gene TRBJ2-3; TRBD1 agrees at 10 bases. Per the germline V gene, CDR1 is LGHDT and CDR2 is YNNKEL (reference sequence). The length of the CDR3 is 16 residues. With V trimmed by 2 bases and J by 3 bases, 5 bases remained unmatched.

The rearrangement joins TRBV19 to TRBJ1-5, with TRBD1 identical over 7 bases. The J segment lost 5 bases and the V segment lost 3 bases, leaving 7 bases of the junction unmatched. CDR1 is LNHDA, CDR2 SQIVND, per germline (reference sequence). The CDR3 extends over 15 amino acids. The CDR3 DNA is TGTGCCAGTAGTATCTTCGGGACAGCCGATCAGCCCCAGCATTTT. Translating it yields CASSIFGTADQPQHF.

The V gene is TRBV7-9, the J gene TRBJ1-3; 8 bases are a match to TRBD1. CDR1 SEHNR and CDR2 FQNEAQ come from the germline V gene (reference sequence). Trimming removed 5 bases from V and 4 bases from J; junction bases left unmatched: 10. The CDR3 runs to 16 residues. CDR3 region: CASSLYEDRAGNTIYF. For the CDR3, the DNA is TGTGCCAGCAGCCTTTATGAGGACAGGGCCGGAAACACCATATATTTT.

This clone was detected once. The gene calls are TRBV7-9 and TRBJ1-1; tentatively, D is TRBD1 (6 bases). Deletions cut 5 bases from V and 4 bases from J, with 14 bases between. The germline V gene encodes CDR1 SEHNR and CDR2 FQNEAQ (reference sequence). This CDR3 region has 14 residues. CDR3 DNA: TGTGCCAGCAGCAAACCTGACAGGTCCACTGAAGCTTTCTTT. It codes for CASSKPDRSTEAFF.

The chain uses TRBV3-1 (or the pseudogene TRBV3-2) and TRBJ1-1; D is possibly TRBD1 (6 bases). Trimming cost V 3 bases and J 3 bases, with 14 bases left between them. This CDR3 contains 15 residues. CDR1 LGHDT and CDR2 YNNKEL come from the germline V gene (reference sequence). The CDR3 loop reads CASSQITGRDTEAFF. The CDR3 DNA follows: TGTGCCAGCAGCCAGATCACAGGGAGGGACACTGAAGCTTTCTTT.

This clone was observed once. The chain has TRBV2 and TRBJ1-2; D gene ambiguous. This CDR3 contains 16 residues. In germline, CDR1 is SNHLY, CDR2 FYNNEI. Trimming took off 1 base at V and 2 bases at J, with 14 bases between the two ends. The CDR3 sequence is CASSEERLVGNYGYTF. CDR3 bases: TGTGCCAGCAGTGAAGAAAGGCTCGTCGGGAACTATGGCTACACCTTC.

The chain joins TRBV29-1 to TRBJ1-2; a weak D match, TRBD1 (6 bases). The CDR3 covers 12 residues. The germline V gene has CDR1 SQVTM and CDR2 ANQGSEA. Trimming stripped 7 bases from V and 6 bases from J, with 15 bases between. The CDR3 reads CSAPGQENGYTF. The CDR3 DNA follows: TGCAGCGCCCCGGGACAAGAGAATGGCTACACCTTC.